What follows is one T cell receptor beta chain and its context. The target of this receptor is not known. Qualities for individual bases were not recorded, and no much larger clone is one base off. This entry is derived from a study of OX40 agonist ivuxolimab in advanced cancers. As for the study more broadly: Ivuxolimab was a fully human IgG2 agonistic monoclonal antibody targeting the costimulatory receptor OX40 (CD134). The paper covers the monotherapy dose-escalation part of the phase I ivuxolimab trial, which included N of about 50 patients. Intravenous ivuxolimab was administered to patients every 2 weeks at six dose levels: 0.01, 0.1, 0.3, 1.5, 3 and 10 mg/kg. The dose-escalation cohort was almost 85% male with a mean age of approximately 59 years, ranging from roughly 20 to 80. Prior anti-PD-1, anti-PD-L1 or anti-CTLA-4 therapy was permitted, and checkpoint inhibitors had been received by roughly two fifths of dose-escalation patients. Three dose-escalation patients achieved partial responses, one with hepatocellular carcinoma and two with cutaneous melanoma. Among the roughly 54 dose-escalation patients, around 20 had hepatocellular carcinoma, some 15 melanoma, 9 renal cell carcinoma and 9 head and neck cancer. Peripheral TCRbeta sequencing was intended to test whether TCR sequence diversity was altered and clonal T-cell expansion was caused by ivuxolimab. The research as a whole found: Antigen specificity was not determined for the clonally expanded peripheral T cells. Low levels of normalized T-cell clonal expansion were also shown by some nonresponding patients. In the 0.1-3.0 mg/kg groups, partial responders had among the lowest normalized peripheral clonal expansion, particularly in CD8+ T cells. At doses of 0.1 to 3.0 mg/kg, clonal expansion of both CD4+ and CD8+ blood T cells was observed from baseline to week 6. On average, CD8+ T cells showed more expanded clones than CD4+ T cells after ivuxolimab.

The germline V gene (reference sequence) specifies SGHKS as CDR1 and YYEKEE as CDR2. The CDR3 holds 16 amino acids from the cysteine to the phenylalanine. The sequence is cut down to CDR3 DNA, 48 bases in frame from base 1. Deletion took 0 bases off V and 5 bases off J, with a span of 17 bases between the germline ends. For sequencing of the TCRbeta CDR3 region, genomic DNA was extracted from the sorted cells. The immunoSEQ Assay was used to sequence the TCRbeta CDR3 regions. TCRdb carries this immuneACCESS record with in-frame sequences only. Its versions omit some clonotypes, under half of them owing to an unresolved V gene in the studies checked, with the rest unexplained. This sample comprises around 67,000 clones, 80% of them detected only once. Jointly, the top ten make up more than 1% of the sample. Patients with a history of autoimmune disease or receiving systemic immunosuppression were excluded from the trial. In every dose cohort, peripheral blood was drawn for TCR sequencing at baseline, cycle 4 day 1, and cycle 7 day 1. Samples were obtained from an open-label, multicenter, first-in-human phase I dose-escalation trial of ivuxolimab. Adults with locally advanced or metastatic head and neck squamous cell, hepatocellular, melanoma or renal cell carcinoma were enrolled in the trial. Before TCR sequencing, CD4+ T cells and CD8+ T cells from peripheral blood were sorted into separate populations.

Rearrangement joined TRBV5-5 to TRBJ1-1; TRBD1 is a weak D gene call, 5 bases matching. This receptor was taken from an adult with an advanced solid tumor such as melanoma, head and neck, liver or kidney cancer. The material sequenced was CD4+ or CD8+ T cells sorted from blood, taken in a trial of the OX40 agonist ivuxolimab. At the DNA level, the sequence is TGTGCCAGCAGCTTGGTTTTTCGGGGGGTCGGAACTGAAGCTTTCTTT. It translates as CASSLVFRGVGTEAFF.